What follows describes a single T cell receptor beta chain. No antigen is known for it. Measured with immunoSEQ multiplex PCR; TCRdb has only the in-frame clones, and not every one. The data hold fewer than 2.5 million clones, with roughly 93% observed a single time. The entry originates in a study of shared clonotypes between healthy human individuals. Turning to the study itself: Each donor's CD4 naive and CD4 memory cells filled three plates apiece, CD8 naive two, and CD8 memory one. General study results and limits: Compared with memory subsets, naive subsets generally had larger estimated richness.

Germline lookup yields CDR1 SNHLY and CDR2 FYNNEI. J was trimmed by 3 bases and V by 5 bases; bases with no gene match: 4. There are 15 residues in the CDR3. This clonotype was sampled from a man between 18 and 29 years old in good health. Some clones in this sample may be carry-over from other donors' samples. The J gene is TRBJ2-1, the V gene TRBV2, with 10 positions matching TRBD1. Input material: naive CD4+ T cells from PBMCs. The sample's subset: CD45RA+ positively selected. CDR3 residues: CASSRQGADYNEQFF. CDR3 bases: TGTGCCAGCAGTCGACAGGGGGCCGACTACAATGAGCAGTTCTTC.